This TCR beta chain was identified in a study of T cells in Graves' hyperthyroidism and ophthalmopathy. RNA transcripts were the template for amplifying TCR beta CDR3 regions. TCR CDR3 underwent first-round RT-PCR with the HTBI primer set. TCRdb called the multiplex PCR reads again in MiXCR, with one record for every CDR3 protein. The data hold about 380,000 distinct CDR3 sequences, with around 18% observed a single time. With respect to this clonotype: Antigen: not known.

Whole-study findings and limits: Ophthalmopathy onset followed model prediction by a median approximately six months.

From germline, CDR1 is LGHDT and CDR2 YNNKEL (reference sequence). V lost 1 base and J lost 14; bases outside the gene matches: 9. There are 16 residues in the CDR3. The chain employs TRBV3-1 and TRBJ2-1; 15 bases match TRBD2. Material for sequencing was blood. The sequence came from a man aged 18 to 29 with Graves' ophthalmopathy. The CDR3 is CASSQVRTSGGAWEFF. DNA for the CDR3: TGTGCCAGCAGCCAAGTGCGGACTAGCGGGGGGGCCTGGGAGTTCTTC.